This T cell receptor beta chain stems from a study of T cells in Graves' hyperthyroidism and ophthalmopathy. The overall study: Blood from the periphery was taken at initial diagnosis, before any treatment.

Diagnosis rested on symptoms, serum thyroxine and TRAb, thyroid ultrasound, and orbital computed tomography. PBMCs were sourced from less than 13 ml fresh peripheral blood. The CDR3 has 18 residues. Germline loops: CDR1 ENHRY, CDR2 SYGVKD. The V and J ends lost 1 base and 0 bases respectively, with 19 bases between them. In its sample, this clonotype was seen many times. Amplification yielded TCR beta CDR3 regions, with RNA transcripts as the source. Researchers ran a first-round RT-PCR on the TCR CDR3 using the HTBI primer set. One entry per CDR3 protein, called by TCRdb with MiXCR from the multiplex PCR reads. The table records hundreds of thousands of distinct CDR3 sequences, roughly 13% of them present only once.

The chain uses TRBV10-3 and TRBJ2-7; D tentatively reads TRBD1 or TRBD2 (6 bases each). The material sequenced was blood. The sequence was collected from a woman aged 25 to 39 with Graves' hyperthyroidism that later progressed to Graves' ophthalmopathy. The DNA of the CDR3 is TGTGCCATCAGTGAGTTTGGCGCCGGGGGCGTTACCTCCTACGAGCAGTACTTC. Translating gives CAISEFGAGGVTSYEQYF.